One and the same sample provided the 2 T cell receptor beta chains below, sequenced in a study of immune evolution from preneoplasia to lung adenocarcinoma. The table came from immunoSEQ multiplex PCR; TCRdb's copy has only in-frame clones and leaves some out. This table has about 3,200 clones, around three quarters appearing once. Sequencing was done on a sample of FFPE adjacent normal lung tissue. The receptors here all came from a donor of 70 years or more with lung adenocarcinoma.

The genes are TRBV6-5 and TRBJ2-7; 9 bases fit TRBD1. CDR1 is MNHEY and CDR2 is SVGAGI in the germline V gene. The ends lost 0 bases at V and 13 bases at J; junction bases unmatched: 7. The CDR3 is 13 residues long. The CDR3 DNA is TGTGCCAGCAGTTACTCGAGGACAGGGGAGGTCTACTTC. As protein: CASSYSRTGEVYF.

J is TRBJ1-1 and V is TRBV30; the D is unclear. V dropped 3 bases and J dropped 1 base, with 9 bases sitting between them. This CDR3 spans 13 amino acids. Germline V gene lookup returns CDR1 GTSNPN and CDR2 SVGIG (reference sequence). Here the CDR3 reads CAWRRQPNTEAFF. The CDR3, as DNA: TGTGCCTGGAGGAGGCAGCCGAACACTGAAGCTTTCTTT.